This TCR beta chain is from a study of T cell responses to AZD1222 COVID-19 vaccine. The table came from immunoSEQ multiplex PCR; TCRdb's copy has only in-frame clones and leaves some out. The table has just over 90,000 clones, around 91% seen once. Germline V gene data show CDR1 as SGHTA and CDR2 as FQGNSA. The CDR3 spans 14 residues. Trimming left V 5 bases short and J 9 bases short, with 14 bases between. J is TRBJ1-6 and V is TRBV7-2, with unresolved D. Sequenced material: peripheral blood, taken 28 days after the second AZD1222 dose. The TCR comes from an adult who received the AZD1222 COVID-19 vaccine. The CDR3 reads CASSPRQTTSPLHF. CDR3 coding DNA: TGTGCCAGCAGCCCACGACAAACTACTTCACCCCTCCACTTT.